The sequence of this T cell receptor (beta chain) was determined in a study of T cell repertoires in cytomegalovirus infection. Study information: TCR beta signatures that were public indicated CMV infection and matching HLA type.

A single record per CDR3 protein comes from TCRdb applying MiXCR to the reads. The top ten hold over 9% of the sample, which has under 150,000 distinct CDR3 sequences, more than 7% seen once. Points from the study as a whole: In two of eight donors, the top clonotype was HLA-C-restricted CMV-specific.

V shed 3 bases and J shed 2 bases, with 4 bases lying between them. Germline lookup yields CDR1 SEHNR and CDR2 FQNEAQ (reference sequence). CDR3 length: 12 amino acids. This clonotype was detected many times. The antigen is not known. The chain links TRBV7-9 to TRBJ1-1; the D is unclear. Sequencing input: PBMCs. The sequence was collected from a human donor in good health (CMV status not recorded). Some clones in this sample may be carry-over from other donors' samples. CDR3 sequence: CASSLDNTEAFF. The CDR3 DNA sequence: TGTGCCAGCAGCTTGGATAACACTGAAGCTTTCTTT. Drawing the rest from reference TRBV7-9 and TRBJ1-1, the complete variable domain is DTGVSQNPRHKITKRGQNVTFRCDPISEHNRLYWYRQTLGQGPEFLTYFQNEAQLEKSRLLSDRFSAERPKGSFSTLEIQRTEQGDSAMYLCASSLDNTEAFFGQGTRLTVV.